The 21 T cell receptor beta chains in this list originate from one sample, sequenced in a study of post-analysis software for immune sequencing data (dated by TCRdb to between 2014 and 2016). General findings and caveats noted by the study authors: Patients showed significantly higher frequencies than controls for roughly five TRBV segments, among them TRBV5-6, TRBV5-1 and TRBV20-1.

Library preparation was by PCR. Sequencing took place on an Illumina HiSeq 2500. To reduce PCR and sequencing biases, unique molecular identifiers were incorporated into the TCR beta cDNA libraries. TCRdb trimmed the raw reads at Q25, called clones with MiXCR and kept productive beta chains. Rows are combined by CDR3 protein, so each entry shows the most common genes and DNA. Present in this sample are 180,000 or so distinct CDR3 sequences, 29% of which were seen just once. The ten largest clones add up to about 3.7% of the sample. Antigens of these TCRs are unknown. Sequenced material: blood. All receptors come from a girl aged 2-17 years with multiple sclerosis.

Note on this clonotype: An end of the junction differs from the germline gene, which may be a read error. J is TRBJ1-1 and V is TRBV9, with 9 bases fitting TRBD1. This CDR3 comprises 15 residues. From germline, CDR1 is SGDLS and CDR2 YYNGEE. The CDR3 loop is CTSSVGDRDKRKAFF. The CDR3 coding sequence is TGTACCAGCAGCGTAGGGGACAGGGATAAAAGAAAAGCTTTCTTT. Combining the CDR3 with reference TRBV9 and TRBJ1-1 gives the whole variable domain DSGVTQTPKHLITATGQRVTLRCSPRSGDLSVYWYQQSLDQGLQFLIQYYNGEERAKGNILERFSAQQFPDLHSELNLSSLELGDSALYFCTSSVGDRDKRKAFFGQGTRLTVV.

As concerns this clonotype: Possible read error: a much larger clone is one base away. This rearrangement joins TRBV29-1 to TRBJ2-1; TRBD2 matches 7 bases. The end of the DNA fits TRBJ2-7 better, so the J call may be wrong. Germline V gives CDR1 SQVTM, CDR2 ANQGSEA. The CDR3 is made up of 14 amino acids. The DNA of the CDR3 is TGCAGCGCCAAATGGGGGGGTCCCTACAATGAGCAGTACTTC. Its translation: CSAKWGGPYNEQYF.

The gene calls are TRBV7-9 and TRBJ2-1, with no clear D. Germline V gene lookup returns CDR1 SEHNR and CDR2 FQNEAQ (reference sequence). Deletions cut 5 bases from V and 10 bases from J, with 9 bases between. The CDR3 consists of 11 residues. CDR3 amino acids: CASSPFEEQFF. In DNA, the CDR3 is TGTGCCAGCAGCCCCTTTGAGGAGCAGTTCTTC.

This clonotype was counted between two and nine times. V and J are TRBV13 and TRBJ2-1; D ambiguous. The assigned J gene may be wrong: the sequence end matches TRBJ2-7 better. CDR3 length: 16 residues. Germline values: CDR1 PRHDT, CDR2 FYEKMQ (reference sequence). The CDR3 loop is CASSPRGRRSYNEQYF. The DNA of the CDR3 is TGTGCCAGCAGCCCAAGAGGACGGCGGTCCTACAATGAGCAGTACTTC.

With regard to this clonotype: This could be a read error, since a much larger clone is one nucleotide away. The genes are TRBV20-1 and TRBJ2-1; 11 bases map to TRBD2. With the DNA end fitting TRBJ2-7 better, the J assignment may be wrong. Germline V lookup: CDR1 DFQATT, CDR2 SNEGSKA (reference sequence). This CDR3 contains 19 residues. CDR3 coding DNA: TGCAGTGCTAGAAGACTTGGGACTAGCGGAACCATTAGCTACAATGAGCAGTACTTC. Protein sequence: CSARRLGTSGTISYNEQYF.

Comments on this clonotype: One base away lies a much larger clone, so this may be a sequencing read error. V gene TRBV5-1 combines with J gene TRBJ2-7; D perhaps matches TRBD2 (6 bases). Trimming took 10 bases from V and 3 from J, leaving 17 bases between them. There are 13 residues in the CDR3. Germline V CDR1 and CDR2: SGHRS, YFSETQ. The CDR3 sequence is CAGGTGYHYEQYF. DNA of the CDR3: TGCGCCGGCGGGACGGGATATCACTACGAGCAGTACTTC.

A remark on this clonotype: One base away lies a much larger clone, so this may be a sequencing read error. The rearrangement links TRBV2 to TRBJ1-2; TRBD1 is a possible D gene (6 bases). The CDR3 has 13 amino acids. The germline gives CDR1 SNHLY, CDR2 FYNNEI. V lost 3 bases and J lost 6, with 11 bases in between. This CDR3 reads CASSDRGGDGYTF. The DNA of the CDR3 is TGTGCCAGCAGTGACAGGGGCGGGGATGGCTACACCTTC. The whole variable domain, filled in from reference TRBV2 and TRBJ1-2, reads EPEVTQTPSHQVTQMGQEVILRCVPISNHLYFYWYRQILGQKVEFLVSFYNNEISEKSEIFDDQFSVERPDGSNFTLKIRSTKLEDSAMYFCASSDRGGDGYTFGSGTRLTVV.

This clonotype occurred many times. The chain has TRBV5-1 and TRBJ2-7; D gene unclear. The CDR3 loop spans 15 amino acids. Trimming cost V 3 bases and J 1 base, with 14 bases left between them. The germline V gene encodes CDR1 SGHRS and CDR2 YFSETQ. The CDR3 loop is CASSSQTGSSYEQYF. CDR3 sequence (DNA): TGCGCCAGCAGCTCCCAGACTGGAAGTTCCTACGAGCAGTACTTC.

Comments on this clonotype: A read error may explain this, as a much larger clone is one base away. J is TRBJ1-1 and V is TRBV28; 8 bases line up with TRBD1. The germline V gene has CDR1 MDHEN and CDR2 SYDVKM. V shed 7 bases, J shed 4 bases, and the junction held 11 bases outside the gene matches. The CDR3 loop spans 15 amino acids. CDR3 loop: CASTPLDRASTEAFF. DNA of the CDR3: TGTGCCAGCACCCCTCTGGACAGGGCGAGCACTGAAGCTTTCTTT.

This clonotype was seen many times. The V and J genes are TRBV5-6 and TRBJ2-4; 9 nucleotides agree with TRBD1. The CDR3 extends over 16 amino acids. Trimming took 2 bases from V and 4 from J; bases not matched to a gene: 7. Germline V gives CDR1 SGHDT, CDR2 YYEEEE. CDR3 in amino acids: CASSLTGTGSKNIQYF. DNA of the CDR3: TGTGCCAGCAGCTTAACCGGGACAGGGTCAAAAAACATTCAGTACTTC.

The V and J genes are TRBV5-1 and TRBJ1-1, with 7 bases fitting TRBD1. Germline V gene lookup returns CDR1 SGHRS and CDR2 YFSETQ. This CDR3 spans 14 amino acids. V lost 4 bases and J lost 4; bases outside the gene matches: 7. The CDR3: CASSEFNRGTEAFF. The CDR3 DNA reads TGCGCCAGCAGCGAATTTAACAGGGGCACTGAAGCTTTCTTT. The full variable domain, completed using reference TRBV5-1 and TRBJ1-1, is KAGVTQTPRYLIKTRGQQVTLSCSPISGHRSVSWYQQTPGQGLQFLFEYFSETQRNKGNFPGRFSGRQFSNSRSEMNVSTLELGDSALYLCASSEFNRGTEAFFGQGTRLTVV.

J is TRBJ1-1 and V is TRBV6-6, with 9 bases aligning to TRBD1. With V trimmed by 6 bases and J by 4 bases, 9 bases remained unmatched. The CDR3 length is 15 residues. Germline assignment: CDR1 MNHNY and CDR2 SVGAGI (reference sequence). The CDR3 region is CASRRPRTGVTEAFF. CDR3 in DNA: TGTGCCAGCAGACGCCCCCGGACAGGGGTCACTGAAGCTTTCTTT.

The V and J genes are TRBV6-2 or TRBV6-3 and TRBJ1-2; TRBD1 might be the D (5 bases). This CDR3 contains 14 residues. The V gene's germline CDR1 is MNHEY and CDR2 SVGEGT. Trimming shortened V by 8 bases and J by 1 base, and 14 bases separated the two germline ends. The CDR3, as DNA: TGTGCCAGCTCCACACTTGACAGTAACTATGGCTACACCTTC. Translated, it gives CASSTLDSNYGYTF.

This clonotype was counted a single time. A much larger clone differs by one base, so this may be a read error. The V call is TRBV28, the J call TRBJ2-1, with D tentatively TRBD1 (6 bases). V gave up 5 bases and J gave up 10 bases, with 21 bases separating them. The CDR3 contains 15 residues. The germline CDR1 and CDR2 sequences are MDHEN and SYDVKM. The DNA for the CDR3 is TGTGCCAGCAGTCCGTCTTGGACAGCCACGGGGGAGCAGTTCTTC. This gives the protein CASSPSWTATGEQFF.

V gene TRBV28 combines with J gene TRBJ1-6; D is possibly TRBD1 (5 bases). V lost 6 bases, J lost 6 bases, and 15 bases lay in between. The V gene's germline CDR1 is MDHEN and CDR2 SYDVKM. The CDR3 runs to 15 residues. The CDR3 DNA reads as TGTGCCAGCAGGGCCGGGACGGAAGTTAATTCACCCCTCCACTTT. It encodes CASRAGTEVNSPLHF.

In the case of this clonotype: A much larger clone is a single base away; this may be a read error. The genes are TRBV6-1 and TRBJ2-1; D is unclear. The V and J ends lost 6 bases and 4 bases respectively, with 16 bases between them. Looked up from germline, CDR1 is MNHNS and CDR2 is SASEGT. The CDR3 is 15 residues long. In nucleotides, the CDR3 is TGTGCCAGCAGGAAAACATGGGTGGGTTACAATGAGCAGTTCTTC. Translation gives CASRKTWVGYNEQFF.

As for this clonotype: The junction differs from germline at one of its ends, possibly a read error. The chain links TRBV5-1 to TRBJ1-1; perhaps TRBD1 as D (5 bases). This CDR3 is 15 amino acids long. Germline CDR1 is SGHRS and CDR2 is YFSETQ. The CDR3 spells CASSLMPIGDTEAFF. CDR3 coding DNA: TGTGCCAGCAGCTTGATGCCAATAGGGGATACTGAAGCTTTCTTT.

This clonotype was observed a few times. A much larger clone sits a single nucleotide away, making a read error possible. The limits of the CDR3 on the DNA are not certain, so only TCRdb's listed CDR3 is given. CDR3: CANSWGDGAEFF. The J gene is TRBJ2-1, the V gene TRBV7-9; TRBD1 is taken as the D call from the table, unchecked against the DNA. The CDR3 adds up to 12 amino acids, both ends counted. CDR1 is SEHNR and CDR2 is FQNEAQ in the germline V gene (reference sequence).

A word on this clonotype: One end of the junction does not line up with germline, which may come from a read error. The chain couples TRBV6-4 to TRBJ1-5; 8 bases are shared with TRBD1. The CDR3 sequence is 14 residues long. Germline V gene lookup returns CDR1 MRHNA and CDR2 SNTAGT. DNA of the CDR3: TGTGCCGGCAGTAGGACAGGGAGCAATCAGCCCCAGCATTTT. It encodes CAGSRTGSNQPQHF.

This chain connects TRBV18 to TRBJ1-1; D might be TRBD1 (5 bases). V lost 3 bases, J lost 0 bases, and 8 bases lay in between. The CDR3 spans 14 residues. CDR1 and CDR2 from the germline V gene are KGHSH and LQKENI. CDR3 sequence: CASSPQGMNTEAFF. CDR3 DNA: TGTGCCAGCTCACCCCAGGGAATGAACACTGAAGCTTTCTTT.

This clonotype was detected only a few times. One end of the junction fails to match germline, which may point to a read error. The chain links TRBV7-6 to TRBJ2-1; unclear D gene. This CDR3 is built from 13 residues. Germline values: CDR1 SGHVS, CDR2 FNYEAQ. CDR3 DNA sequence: TGTGCCAGCAGCTTAGCTTCGTACAGTGAGCAGTTCTTC. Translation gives CASSLASYSEQFF.